The 27 T cell receptor beta chains reported below all come from one sample, sequenced in a study of type 1 regulatory T cells. Antigen specificity for these receptors is unknown. TCRdb independently ran MiXCR on the reads; one entry per CDR3 protein. This sample has approximately 42,000 distinct CDR3 sequences, with 12% found just once. Input material: cultured non-Tr1 T cells, either the whole culture or a sorted T cell fraction (not recorded which). Every receptor here comes from a human donor in good health.

This clonotype was seen ten or more times. The chain employs TRBV20-1 and TRBJ2-3; D is perhaps TRBD2 (7 bases). The CDR3 is 17 residues long. The germline V gene encodes CDR1 DFQATT and CDR2 SNEGSKA (reference sequence). V gave up 5 bases and J gave up 2 bases, with 23 bases separating them. The CDR3 here is CSAWEGGSGMITDTQYF. DNA of the CDR3: TGCAGTGCTTGGGAGGGGGGAAGCGGGATGATCACAGATACGCAGTATTTT.

The table lists this clonotype with many counts. This chain uses TRBV5-1 with TRBJ2-3, with D possibly matching TRBD2 (6 bases). CDR3 length equals 15 residues. V was shortened by 1 base and J by 3 bases, with 12 bases between the two germline ends. The germline gives CDR1 SGHRS, CDR2 YFSETQ. The CDR3 is CASSLPSGPTDTQYF. In DNA form, the CDR3 reads TGCGCCAGCAGCTTGCCCAGCGGGCCAACAGATACGCAGTATTTT.

V usage is TRBV29-1 and J usage is TRBJ1-4; D gene ambiguous. V lost 6 bases and J 2 bases, leaving 7 bases between the germline ends. The CDR3 runs 12 residues. Germline-derived CDR1 and CDR2 are SQVTM and ANQGSEA. The CDR3 bases are TGCAGCGTCTCCGAGACTAATGAAAAACTGTTTTTT. Translating gives CSVSETNEKLFF.

The J gene is TRBJ2-1, the V gene TRBV5-1; 11 nucleotides align to TRBD2. Germline V gives CDR1 SGHRS, CDR2 YFSETQ. The CDR3 contains 16 residues. V was pared by 2 bases and J by 8 bases, with 9 bases of the junction left unmatched. The CDR3 region has the DNA TGCGCCAGCAGCTTCCTGGGACTAGCGGTGACCGATGAGCAGTTCTTC. The encoded protein is CASSFLGLAVTDEQFF. Filled out from reference TRBV5-1 and TRBJ2-1, the complete variable domain reads KAGVTQTPRYLIKTRGQQVTLSCSPISGHRSVSWYQQTPGQGLQFLFEYFSETQRNKGNFPGRFSGRQFSNSRSEMNVSTLELGDSALYLCASSFLGLAVTDEQFFGPGTRLTVL.

This clonotype showed up many times. The gene calls are TRBV5-1 and TRBJ2-4, with 10 positions matching TRBD2. V shed 4 bases, J shed 11 bases, and the junction held 18 bases outside the gene matches. CDR1 is SGHRS and CDR2 is YFSETQ in the germline V gene. This CDR3 comprises 17 residues. CDR3 nucleotides: TGCGCCAGCAGCCTGGAAACCCATCTAGCGGGAGATTCCCTTCAGTACTTC. Translating it yields CASSLETHLAGDSLQYF.

The chain has TRBV12-3 or TRBV12-4 and TRBJ2-4, with D perhaps given as TRBD1 or TRBD2 (7 bases each). The CDR3 is 15 amino acids. The ends were cut back, 5 bases at V and 7 bases at J, with 18 bases in the middle. CDR3 amino acids: CASSPGGGTANIQYF. CDR3 nucleotide sequence: TGTGCCAGCAGTCCAGGGGGGGGCACGGCGAACATTCAGTACTTC.

This clonotype showed up many times. This chain uses TRBV20-1 with TRBJ2-1, with D tentatively TRBD2 (5 bases). The CDR3 totals 14 residues. Germline-derived CDR1 and CDR2 are DFQATT and SNEGSKA (reference sequence). Trimming removed 6 bases from V and 7 bases from J, with 19 bases in between. The CDR3 loop reads CSASSVLKGNEQFF. CDR3 DNA sequence: TGCAGTGCCAGTAGCGTCCTTAAGGGTAATGAGCAGTTCTTC.

This clonotype was observed many times. The J gene is TRBJ2-7, the V gene TRBV2; TRBD2 agrees at 9 bases. This CDR3 comprises 14 residues. Losses at the gene ends were 5 bases for V and 3 bases for J; bases not matched to a gene: 5. In germline, CDR1 is SNHLY, CDR2 FYNNEI. The CDR3, as DNA: TGTGCCAGCAGTCCCGGACTAGCGATCTACGAGCAGTACTTC. Amino acid sequence: CASSPGLAIYEQYF.

The rearrangement links TRBV29-1 to TRBJ2-5, with a weak D call TRBD2 (6 bases). V lost 7 bases and J 3 bases, leaving 12 bases between the germline ends. This CDR3 is 12 amino acids long. Germline V gives CDR1 SQVTM, CDR2 ANQGSEA. This chain's CDR3 is CSAHSGEETQYF. The CDR3 nucleotides are TGCAGCGCCCATAGCGGAGAAGAGACCCAGTACTTC.

The chain recombines TRBV20-1 with TRBJ2-1; D perhaps matches TRBD1 (6 bases). The CDR3 has 12 amino acids. Germline V gives CDR1 DFQATT, CDR2 SNEGSKA (reference sequence). V was trimmed by 7 bases and J by 12 bases, leaving 19 bases between them. The CDR3 spells CSDRKRDKVQFF. The CDR3 nucleotides are TGCAGTGATAGGAAAAGGGACAAGGTGCAGTTCTTC.

Notes on this clonotype: This sequence may be a read error, since a much larger clone differs from it by one base. The chain links TRBV20-1 to TRBJ2-3; D is uncertain. CDR3 length: 13 amino acids. Trimming removed 3 bases from V and 0 bases from J, with 7 bases in between. The germline V gene encodes CDR1 DFQATT and CDR2 SNEGSKA (reference sequence). The CDR3 DNA sequence: TGCAGTGCTAGGTGGTGGAGCACAGATACGCAGTATTTT. As protein: CSARWWSTDTQYF.

The rearrangement uses TRBV19 and TRBJ1-1, with D uncertain. Germline V CDR1 and CDR2: LNHDA, SQIVND (reference sequence). V was shortened by 7 bases and J by 8 bases, with 17 bases between the two germline ends. The CDR3 has 13 amino acids. The CDR3 loop reads CASTIGPVLEAFF. In nucleotides, the CDR3 is TGTGCCAGTACCATCGGACCAGTGTTGGAAGCTTTCTTT.

Note on this clonotype: This sequence may be a read error, since a much larger clone differs from it by one base. V and J are TRBV2 and TRBJ2-2, with D perhaps being TRBD1 or TRBD2 (5 bases each). CDR3 length equals 15 residues. Per germline, CDR1 SNHLY and CDR2 FYNNEI. CDR3 loop: CASSEWGGNTGKLFF. Written as DNA, the CDR3 is TGTGCCAGCAGTGAATGGGGCGGAAACACCGGGAAGCTGTTTTTT.

The chain carries TRBV15 and TRBJ2-7, with 12 positions matching TRBD1. V lost 5 bases, J lost 9 bases, and 8 bases stayed unmatched. The V gene's germline CDR1 is LNHNV and CDR2 YYDKDF (reference sequence). The CDR3 length is 14 residues. CDR3 region: CATSLGQGALVQYF. The CDR3 DNA follows: TGTGCCACCAGCCTGGGACAGGGGGCGCTTGTGCAGTACTTC.

This clonotype was counted ten times or more. The V call is TRBV29-1, the J call TRBJ1-1, with 7 positions matching TRBD1. Trimming removed 5 bases from V and 5 bases from J; junction bases left unmatched: 14. Germline V CDR1 and CDR2: SQVTM, ANQGSEA. The length of the CDR3 is 15 residues. The CDR3 DNA sequence: TGCAGCGTTATCCTCCGACAGGGACTAATGACTGAAGCTTTCTTT. Protein: CSVILRQGLMTEAFF.

There are many counts of this clonotype. The chain couples TRBV28 to TRBJ2-3, with 8 bases fitting TRBD2. The V and J ends lost 5 bases and 12 bases, in that order; junction bases with no gene match: 10. CDR3 size: 13 residues. The germline CDR1 and CDR2 sequences are MDHEN and SYDVKM. The CDR3 protein is CASSSGSPIVQYF. The DNA of the CDR3 is TGTGCCAGCAGTAGCGGGAGCCCAATTGTTCAGTATTTT.

V and J are TRBV7-2 and TRBJ2-1; 11 nucleotides agree with TRBD2. Germline lookup yields CDR1 SGHTA and CDR2 FQGNSA. The CDR3 loop spans 17 amino acids. Unmatched junction bases numbered 6, after V lost 1 base and J lost 4 bases. CDR3 region: CASSLVPLAGGYNEQFF. The CDR3 coding sequence is TGTGCCAGCAGCTTAGTACCCCTAGCGGGGGGTTACAATGAGCAGTTCTTC.

The genes are TRBV5-1 and TRBJ1-2; 10 bases map to TRBD1. The germline V gene encodes CDR1 SGHRS and CDR2 YFSETQ. The CDR3 runs to 13 residues. Trimming took 3 bases from V and 5 from J; bases not matched to a gene: 1. The CDR3 DNA reads TGCGCCAGCAGCTCGGGACAGGGGTATGGCTACACCTTC. This codes for CASSSGQGYGYTF.

The V call is TRBV20-1, the J call TRBJ2-3; a possible D gene is TRBD2 (5 bases). This CDR3 contains 15 residues. Germline CDR1 DFQATT, CDR2 SNEGSKA (reference sequence). Between the trimmed V and J ends, which lost 6 bases and 2 bases, there was a span of 18 bases. The CDR3 DNA sequence: TGCAGTGCCACCGCACCAGCGAGGGACACAGATACGCAGTATTTT. Protein: CSATAPARDTDTQYF.

This clonotype was observed many times. This chain connects TRBV5-1 to TRBJ2-1; 8 nucleotides align to TRBD2. Per germline, CDR1 SGHRS and CDR2 YFSETQ. The CDR3 loop spans 14 amino acids. J gave up 6 bases and V 5 bases, and 7 bases lay outside the gene matches. CDR3 bases: TGCGCCAGCAGGCTCGGACTAGCATTCAATGAGCAGTTCTTC. Its protein is CASRLGLAFNEQFF.

Note on this clonotype: With a much larger clone just one base away, this may be a read error. The V call is TRBV6-5, the J call TRBJ1-1; TRBD1 agrees at 9 bases. With V trimmed by 7 bases and J by 3 bases, 6 bases remained unmatched. Germline CDR1 reads MNHEY; CDR2 reads SVGAGI. There are 14 residues in the CDR3. CDR3 nucleotide sequence: TGTGCCAGCACAAGACAGGGGGTGGACACTGAAGCTTTCTTT. It codes for CASTRQGVDTEAFF.

This clonotype has ten or more counts. The chain links TRBV20-1 to TRBJ1-1; D may be TRBD1 (5 bases). Trimming left V 5 bases short and J 0 bases short, with 10 bases between. This CDR3 contains 13 residues. Looked up from germline, CDR1 is DFQATT and CDR2 is SNEGSKA (reference sequence). The CDR3 region has the DNA TGCAGTGCTCGGGGGGAAATGAACACTGAAGCTTTCTTT. Encoded protein: CSARGEMNTEAFF.

This clonotype was seen ten or more times. J is TRBJ1-2 and V is TRBV6-5; a weak D match, TRBD1 (5 bases). The CDR3 consists of 13 residues. V was shortened by 3 bases and J by 1 base, with 6 bases between the two germline ends. Germline V gives CDR1 MNHEY, CDR2 SVGAGI. The CDR3 is CASSYQGNYGYTF. In DNA, the CDR3 is TGTGCCAGCAGTTATCAGGGTAACTATGGCTACACCTTC.

To note about this clonotype: A much larger clone lies one base from this, so it may be a read error. The chain uses TRBV7-8 and TRBJ2-2; no firm D call. The CDR3 contains 12 residues. The V gene's germline CDR1 is SGHVS and CDR2 FQNEAQ. The CDR3 DNA sequence: TGTGCCAGCAGCTTGCAAACCGGGCAGCTGTTTTTT. It is translated as CASSLQTGQLFF.

This clonotype came up many times. The chain links TRBV19 to TRBJ1-5, with unresolved D. Germline CDR1 reads LNHDA; CDR2 reads SQIVND (reference sequence). This CDR3 comprises 15 residues. The germline V and J ends were trimmed by 4 bases and 0 bases, with 10 bases remaining between them. Here the CDR3 DNA reads TGTGCCAGTAGTAGTGGGCGGTATAGCAATCAGCCCCAGCATTTT. As protein: CASSSGRYSNQPQHF. Combining the CDR3 with reference TRBV19 and TRBJ1-5 gives the whole variable domain DGGITQSPKYLFRKEGQNVTLSCEQNLNHDAMYWYRQDPGQGLRLIYYSQIVNDFQKGDIAEGYSVSREKKESFPLTVTSAQKNPTAFYLCASSSGRYSNQPQHFGDGTRLSIL.

This clonotype was detected many times. The V gene is TRBV5-1, the J gene TRBJ1-3; D gene uncertain. The CDR3 contains 14 residues. Trimming shortened V by 0 bases and J by 0 bases, and 4 bases separated the two germline ends. Looked up from germline, CDR1 is SGHRS and CDR2 is YFSETQ. CDR3 coding DNA: TGCGCCAGCAGCTTGGGAAGCTCTGGAAACACCATATATTTT. Translated, it gives CASSLGSSGNTIYF.

The V gene is TRBV10-3, the J gene TRBJ2-7, with D unresolved. CDR1 is ENHRY, CDR2 SYGVKD, per germline. Trimming took off 10 bases at V and 3 bases at J, with 19 bases between the two ends. This CDR3 contains 14 residues. CDR3 bases: TGTGCCACCAAAAAGTCTTCTAGTGACTACGAGCAGTACTTC. This translates into CATKKSSSDYEQYF.